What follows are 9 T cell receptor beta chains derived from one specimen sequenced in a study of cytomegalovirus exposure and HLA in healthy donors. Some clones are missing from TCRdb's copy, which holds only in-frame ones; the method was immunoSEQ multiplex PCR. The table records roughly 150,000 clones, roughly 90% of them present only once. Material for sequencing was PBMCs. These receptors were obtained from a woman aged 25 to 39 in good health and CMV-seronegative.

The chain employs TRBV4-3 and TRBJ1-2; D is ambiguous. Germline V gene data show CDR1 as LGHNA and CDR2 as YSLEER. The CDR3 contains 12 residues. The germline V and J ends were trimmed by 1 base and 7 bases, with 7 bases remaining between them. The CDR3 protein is CASSQGGSGYTF. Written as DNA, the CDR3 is TGCGCCAGCAGCCAAGGGGGTAGTGGCTACACCTTC.

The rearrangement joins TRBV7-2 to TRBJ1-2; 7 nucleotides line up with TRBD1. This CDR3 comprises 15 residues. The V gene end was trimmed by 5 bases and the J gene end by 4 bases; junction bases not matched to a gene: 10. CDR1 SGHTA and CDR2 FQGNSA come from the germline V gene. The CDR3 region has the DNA TGTGCCAGCAGCCCTACAGGGGCCTTGGGCTATGGCTACACCTTC. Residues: CASSPTGALGYGYTF. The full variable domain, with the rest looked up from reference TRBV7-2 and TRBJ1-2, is GAGVSQSPSNKVTEKGKDVELRCDPISGHTALYWYRQSLGQGLEFLIYFQGNSAPDKSGLPSDRFSAERTGGSVSTLTIQRTQQEDSAVYLCASSPTGALGYGYTFGSGTRLTVV.

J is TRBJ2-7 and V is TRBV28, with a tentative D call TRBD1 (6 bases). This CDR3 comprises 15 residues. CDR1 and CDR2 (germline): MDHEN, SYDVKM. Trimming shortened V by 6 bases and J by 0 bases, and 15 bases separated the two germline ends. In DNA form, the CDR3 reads TGTGCCAGCAGCGCTACCGGGACACGCTCCTACGAGCAGTACTTC. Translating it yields CASSATGTRSYEQYF. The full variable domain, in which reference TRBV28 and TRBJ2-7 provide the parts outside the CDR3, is DVKVTQSSRYLVKRTGEKVFLECVQDMDHENMFWYRQDPGLGLRLIYFSYDVKMKEKGDIPEGYSVSREKKERFSLILESASTNQTSMYLCASSATGTRSYEQYFGPGTRLTVT.

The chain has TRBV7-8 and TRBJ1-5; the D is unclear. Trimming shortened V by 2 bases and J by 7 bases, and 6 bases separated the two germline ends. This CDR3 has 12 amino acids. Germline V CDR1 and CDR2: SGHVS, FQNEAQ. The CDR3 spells CASSLLGQPQHF. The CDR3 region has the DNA TGTGCCAGCAGCTTACTGGGACAGCCCCAGCATTTT.

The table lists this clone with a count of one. The CDR3 reads CASSLSIFGGAYEQYF. CDR3 sequence (DNA): TGTGCCAGCAGTTTATCGATTTTCGGCGGGGCCTACGAGCAGTACTTC. This chain links TRBV27 with TRBJ2-7, with a tentative D call TRBD2 (6 bases). CDR1 and CDR2 (germline): MNHEY, SMNVEV (reference sequence). The CDR3 extends over 16 amino acids. Trimming left V 0 bases short and J 2 bases short, with 14 bases between.

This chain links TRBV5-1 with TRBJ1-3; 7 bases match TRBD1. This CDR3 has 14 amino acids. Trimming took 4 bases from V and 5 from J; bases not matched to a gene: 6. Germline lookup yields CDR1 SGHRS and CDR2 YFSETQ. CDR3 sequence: CASSPIQGRNTIYF. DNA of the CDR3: TGCGCCAGCAGCCCAATACAGGGGAGAAACACCATATATTTT.

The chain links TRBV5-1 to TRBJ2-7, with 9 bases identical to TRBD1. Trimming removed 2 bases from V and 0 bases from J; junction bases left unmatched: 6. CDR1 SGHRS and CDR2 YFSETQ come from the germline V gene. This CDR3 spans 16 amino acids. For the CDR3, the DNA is TGCGCCAGCAGCTTCTCGTCGGACAGGGGCTCCTACGAGCAGTACTTC. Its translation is CASSFSSDRGSYEQYF. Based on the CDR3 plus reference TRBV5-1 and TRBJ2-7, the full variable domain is KAGVTQTPRYLIKTRGQQVTLSCSPISGHRSVSWYQQTPGQGLQFLFEYFSETQRNKGNFPGRFSGRQFSNSRSEMNVSTLELGDSALYLCASSFSSDRGSYEQYFGPGTRLTVT.

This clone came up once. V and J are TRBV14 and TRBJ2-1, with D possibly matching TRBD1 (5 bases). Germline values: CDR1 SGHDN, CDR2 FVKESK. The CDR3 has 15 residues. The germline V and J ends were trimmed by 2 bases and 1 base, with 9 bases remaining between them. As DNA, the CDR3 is TGTGCCAGCAGCCAACTAGGGGCATCCTACAATGAGCAGTTCTTC. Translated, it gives CASSQLGASYNEQFF.

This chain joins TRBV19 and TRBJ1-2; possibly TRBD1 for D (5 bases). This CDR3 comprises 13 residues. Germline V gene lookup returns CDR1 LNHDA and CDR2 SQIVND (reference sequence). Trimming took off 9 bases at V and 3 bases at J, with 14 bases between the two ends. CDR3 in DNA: TGTGCCAGCAGCTTCGGGACGGACTATGGCTACACCTTC. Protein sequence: CASSFGTDYGYTF.